This TCR beta chain was profiled in a study of beta chain features in type 1 diabetes. Overall study: Cell yields, age and gender were similar between patients and healthy donors. The study's findings and limits: In every one of the four CD4+ subsets, TCRB CDR3s were moderately but significantly shorter in Type 1 diabetes patients. Type 1 diabetes patients had fewer VDJ junction insertions and more deletions.

The whole isolated RNA underwent reverse transcription, so sequencing captured expressed TCRB transcripts. The data were produced by immunoSEQ multiplex PCR, yet TCRdb's version contains in-frame clones alone and is incomplete. The table lists about 700,000 clones, 13% of them singletons. Averaging around 120 mL, one heparinised blood draw came from each individual donor. Populations obtained by sorting all exceeded 98% purity. This clone was detected a few times. Its antigen is unknown. Other DNA variants within this sample encode the same CDR3. Sequencing was done on a sample of naive CD4+ T cells from blood. The receptor's source is a man between 18 and 35 years old with type 1 diabetes.

This CDR3 reads CASSLGLSSYNEQFF. The CDR3 nucleotides read TGTGCCAGCAGCTTGGGACTTAGCTCCTACAATGAGCAGTTCTTC. The genes are TRBV5-4 and TRBJ2-1; D unresolved. Looked up from germline, CDR1 is SGHNT and CDR2 is YYREEE (reference sequence). The CDR3 runs 15 residues. Trimming pared 0 bases from V and 0 bases from J, leaving 7 bases between.